This T cell receptor (beta chain) was sequenced in a study of cytomegalovirus exposure and HLA in healthy donors. Study summary: There were approximately 85 million unique TCRs (from HLA-typed donors) in an early data release. Regarding the study as a whole: In the analysis, some V segments, TRBV6-2 and TRBV6-3 included, were excluded as indistinguishable.

Both 60 Vbeta primers and 13 Jbeta primers went into the PCR. Clones were sequenced by immunoSEQ multiplex PCR, and TCRdb holds only the in-frame ones, with some missing. Of about 140,000 clones listed, around three fifths are singletons. Points on this clone: Its antigen is not known.

The germline CDR1 and CDR2 sequences are MNHEY and SMNVEV (reference sequence). This CDR3 contains 17 residues. Trimming took 5 bases from V and 5 from J; bases not matched to a gene: 16. The TCR originated in a male donor in good health and CMV-seronegative. The rearrangement joins TRBV27 to TRBJ1-2; 8 bases map to TRBD1. The material sequenced was PBMCs. The CDR3 region is CASSPRQGPLLSYGYTF. CDR3 nucleotides: TGTGCCAGCAGTCCTCGACAGGGGCCCCTCCTATCTTATGGCTACACCTTC.